This record concerns one T cell receptor beta chain sequence. Sequencing used immunoSEQ multiplex PCR; TCRdb keeps in-frame clones, though not all of them. This sample has under 150,000 clones, with more than 80% found just once. The entry originates in a study of radiation and T cells in renal cell carcinoma. The overall study: Nephrectomy followed 15 Gy stereotactic body radiation by 4 weeks.

The time point denotes: blood 2 weeks post-SBRT. Documented treatment: 15 Gy SBRT to primary tumor, nephrectomy 4 weeks later. After SBRT, blood was collected at 2 and 4 weeks, plus baseline. The patient's renal cell carcinoma had clear cell pathology. V shed 4 bases, J shed 0 bases, and the junction held 13 bases outside the gene matches. This CDR3 contains 19 residues. The germline V gene encodes CDR1 SGHRS and CDR2 YFSETQ. The chain employs TRBV5-1 and TRBJ1-6, with 7 bases lining up with TRBD1. This sample comprised blood, obtained from a patient whose treatment included radiotherapy and nephrectomy. The origin of this receptor is a woman in her sixties or seventies with renal cell carcinoma. CDR3 region: CASSRRDSGVSSYNSPLHF. CDR3 coding DNA: TGCGCCAGCAGCCGAAGGGACAGCGGAGTCAGCTCCTATAATTCACCCCTCCACTTT.